Below are 22 T cell receptor beta chains sequenced from a single sample in a study of shared clonotypes between healthy human individuals. Naive CD8 cells were CD45RO-negative, positively selected for CCR7, excluding terminally differentiated effector memory CD45RA+ cells. TCRdb's copy holds only in-frame clones and misses some; the assay was immunoSEQ multiplex PCR. This table has about 2,200,000 clones, roughly 91% appearing once. The sample was naive CD8+ T cells from PBMCs. The receptors originated from a man aged 18-30 years in good health. Some clones in this sample may be carry-over from other donors' samples.

J is TRBJ2-3 and V is TRBV28; TRBD2 might be the D (6 bases). Per the germline V gene, CDR1 is MDHEN and CDR2 is SYDVKM. The CDR3 is made up of 14 amino acids. V lost 5 bases to trimming and J lost 2 bases, with 11 bases between them. The CDR3 here is CASSRAGNTDTQYF. CDR3 coding DNA: TGTGCCAGCAGTAGGGCGGGAAACACAGATACGCAGTATTTT.

The chain uses TRBV9 and TRBJ1-1, with 8 bases lining up with TRBD1. The V gene end was trimmed by 2 bases and the J gene end by 5 bases; junction bases not matched to a gene: 5. The CDR3 loop spans 14 amino acids. From germline, CDR1 is SGDLS and CDR2 YYNGEE. Written as DNA, the CDR3 is TGTGCCAGCAGCGTGACGGACAGGGTAACTGAAGCTTTCTTT. Residues: CASSVTDRVTEAFF.

CDR3 bases: TGTGCCAGCAGCCAATTTTGGGGGGACGACGTCTCTGGAAACACCATATATTTT. Translating it yields CASSQFWGDDVSGNTIYF. The chain uses TRBV14 and TRBJ1-3; a weak D match, TRBD1 (5 bases). The V gene's germline CDR1 is SGHDN and CDR2 FVKESK. V gave up 2 bases and J gave up 0 bases, with 17 bases separating them. The CDR3 has 18 residues. The whole variable domain, filled in from reference TRBV14 and TRBJ1-3, reads EAGVTQFPSHSVIEKGQTVTLRCDPISGHDNLYWYRRVMGKEIKFLLHFVKESKQDESGMPNNRFLAERTGGTYSTLKVQPAELEDSGVYFCASSQFWGDDVSGNTIYFGEGSWLTVV.

In regard to this clone: Other DNA sequences within the sample encode an identical CDR3. The genes are TRBV27 and TRBJ2-5, with D possibly matching TRBD2 (5 bases). CDR3 size: 13 residues. Deletions cut 6 bases from V and 0 bases from J, with 8 bases between. Germline lookup yields CDR1 MNHEY and CDR2 SMNVEV (reference sequence). The DNA for the CDR3 is TGTGCCAGCAGAAGGACTGACCAAGAGACCCAGTACTTC. Translation: CASRRTDQETQYF.

The gene calls are TRBV28 and TRBJ2-3, with D possibly being TRBD2 (6 bases). The germline CDR1 and CDR2 sequences are MDHEN and SYDVKM. The CDR3 has 14 residues. V lost 5 bases to trimming and J lost 1 base, with 10 bases between them. CDR3 DNA sequence: TGTGCCAGCAGTATCACGGGAGGCACAGATACGCAGTATTTT. The encoded protein is CASSITGGTDTQYF. Drawing the rest from reference TRBV28 and TRBJ2-3, the complete variable domain is DVKVTQSSRYLVKRTGEKVFLECVQDMDHENMFWYRQDPGLGLRLIYFSYDVKMKEKGDIPEGYSVSREKKERFSLILESASTNQTSMYLCASSITGGTDTQYFGPGTRLTVL.

The genes are TRBV11-2 and TRBJ2-1; 8 bases align to TRBD2. Germline-derived CDR1 and CDR2 are SGHAT and FQNNGV. After removal of 7 bases from V and 6 bases from J, the junction contained 11 bases not matched to a gene. CDR3 length: 15 amino acids. The DNA of the CDR3 is TGTGCCAGCAACACATTATACGGACTAGCCAATGAGCAGTTCTTC. Protein product: CASNTLYGLANEQFF.

The V gene is TRBV10-3, the J gene TRBJ2-3; D possibly uses TRBD1 or TRBD2 (5 bases each). V was shortened by 6 bases and J by 5 bases, with 18 bases between the two germline ends. The CDR3 runs 15 residues. CDR1 and CDR2 (germline): ENHRY, SYGVKD. As DNA, the CDR3 is TGTGCCATCAGAGACGACACGGGGCTGGGAGATACGCAGTATTTT. This codes for CAIRDDTGLGDTQYF.

The gene calls are TRBV9 and TRBJ2-4; 7 bases are a match to TRBD1. Trimming took 3 bases from V and 6 from J; bases not matched to a gene: 3. This CDR3 is 13 amino acids long. Germline CDR1 is SGDLS and CDR2 is YYNGEE. This CDR3 is CASSARQGNIQYF. CDR3 DNA: TGTGCCAGCAGCGCTAGACAGGGAAACATTCAGTACTTC. Full variable domain (remainder filled in from reference TRBV9 and TRBJ2-4): DSGVTQTPKHLITATGQRVTLRCSPRSGDLSVYWYQQSLDQGLQFLIQYYNGEERAKGNILERFSAQQFPDLHSELNLSSLELGDSALYFCASSARQGNIQYFGAGTRLSVL.

The V gene is TRBV7-9, the J gene TRBJ2-1; 10 bases line up with TRBD1. Germline V lookup: CDR1 SEHNR, CDR2 FQNEAQ (reference sequence). V trimming: 6 bases; J trimming: 10 bases; junction bases outside the gene matches: 12. The CDR3 covers 15 residues. CDR3 protein: CASSSPGQGIWEQFF. The CDR3 DNA reads as TGTGCCAGCAGTTCCCCGGGACAGGGGATTTGGGAGCAGTTCTTC.

The gene calls are TRBV7-9 and TRBJ1-1; D unresolved. CDR1 is SEHNR and CDR2 is FQNEAQ in the germline V gene (reference sequence). The CDR3 contains 11 residues. V shed 6 bases and J shed 1 base, with 3 bases lying between them. The CDR3 protein is CASSRNTEAFF. As DNA, the CDR3 is TGTGCCAGCAGTCGGAACACTGAAGCTTTCTTT.

In regard to this clone: The same CDR3 also results from other DNA sequences found in this sample. The chain joins TRBV9 to TRBJ1-1; D is uncertain. The CDR3 runs 14 residues. V lost 0 bases to trimming and J lost 2 bases, with 8 bases between them. Germline assignment: CDR1 SGDLS and CDR2 YYNGEE. This CDR3 reads CASSVGAGNTEAFF. DNA for the CDR3: TGTGCCAGCAGCGTAGGGGCAGGAAACACTGAAGCTTTCTTT. Combining the CDR3 with reference TRBV9 and TRBJ1-1 gives the whole variable domain DSGVTQTPKHLITATGQRVTLRCSPRSGDLSVYWYQQSLDQGLQFLIQYYNGEERAKGNILERFSAQQFPDLHSELNLSSLELGDSALYFCASSVGAGNTEAFFGQGTRLTVV.

V usage is TRBV5-6 and J usage is TRBJ1-1; TRBD1 matches at 7 bases. This CDR3 is built from 13 residues. The germline CDR1 and CDR2 sequences are SGHDT and YYEEEE. Trimming removed 0 bases from V and 7 bases from J; junction bases left unmatched: 3. This chain's CDR3 is CASSLGQGDEAFF. The DNA for the CDR3 is TGTGCCAGCAGCTTGGGACAGGGCGATGAAGCTTTCTTT.

V and J are TRBV19 and TRBJ2-1, with 11 bases fitting TRBD2. The CDR3 extends over 14 amino acids. Germline trimming cut 3 bases from V and 7 bases from J; bases unmatched to any gene: 2. The germline gives CDR1 LNHDA, CDR2 SQIVND (reference sequence). CDR3 in amino acids: CASSIRTSGNEQFF. For the CDR3, the DNA is TGTGCCAGTAGTATTAGGACTAGCGGGAATGAGCAGTTCTTC.

The CDR3 sequence is CASSQAGGSGDTQYF. DNA of the CDR3: TGCGCCAGCAGCCAAGCGGGTGGTAGCGGGGATACGCAGTATTTT. This chain connects TRBV4-3 to TRBJ2-3; 7 bases match TRBD2. V shed 1 base, J shed 6 bases, and the junction held 7 bases outside the gene matches. The CDR3 is 15 amino acids. The germline CDR1 and CDR2 sequences are LGHNA and YSLEER.

The chain recombines TRBV18 with TRBJ2-7; D gene ambiguous. Between the trimmed V and J ends, which lost 5 bases and 1 base, there was a span of 12 bases. The length of the CDR3 is 14 residues. From germline, CDR1 is KGHSH and CDR2 LQKENI. CDR3 protein: CASSSSSRSYEQYF. CDR3 DNA: TGTGCCAGCTCATCCAGTAGCAGATCCTACGAGCAGTACTTC.

The CDR3 loop reads CASSQDVSARWTGELFF. The CDR3 region has the DNA TGCGCCAGCAGCCAAGATGTGTCGGCTAGATGGACCGGGGAGCTGTTTTTT. The chain has TRBV4-1 and TRBJ2-2; no reliable D call. The length of the CDR3 is 17 residues. Germline V gene sequence: CDR1 MGHRA, CDR2 YSYEKL. V was pared by 0 bases and J by 5 bases, with 16 bases between.

The chain recombines TRBV27 with TRBJ2-5; 8 bases align to TRBD1. Germline CDR1 reads MNHEY; CDR2 reads SMNVEV (reference sequence). CDR3 length equals 15 residues. V was clipped by 6 bases and J by 0 bases; unmatched bases: 6. The CDR3 is CASRPRGQYQETQYF. CDR3 nucleotides: TGTGCCAGCAGGCCCAGGGGGCAGTACCAAGAGACCCAGTACTTC.

The chain is built from TRBV19 and TRBJ2-1, with D hard to call. The CDR3 is 15 residues long. In germline, CDR1 is LNHDA, CDR2 SQIVND (reference sequence). The V end was cut by 3 bases, the J end by 2 bases, with 11 bases between. CDR3 residues: CASSIGRSTYNEQFF. The CDR3 DNA reads TGTGCCAGTAGTATTGGCCGGAGTACCTACAATGAGCAGTTCTTC. The full variable domain, in which reference TRBV19 and TRBJ2-1 provide the parts outside the CDR3, is DGGITQSPKYLFRKEGQNVTLSCEQNLNHDAMYWYRQDPGQGLRLIYYSQIVNDFQKGDIAEGYSVSREKKESFPLTVTSAQKNPTAFYLCASSIGRSTYNEQFFGPGTRLTVL.

Notes on this clone: Other DNA sequences from this sample encode an identical CDR3 as well. This rearrangement joins TRBV28 to TRBJ2-7; 7 bases are shared with TRBD1. Losses at the gene ends were 6 bases for V and 2 bases for J; bases not matched to a gene: 7. The CDR3 runs 14 residues. Germline V gene sequence: CDR1 MDHEN, CDR2 SYDVKM. The CDR3: CASSLRDRAYEQYF. The CDR3 DNA reads TGTGCCAGCAGCCTACGAGACAGGGCCTACGAGCAGTACTTC.

This rearrangement joins TRBV29-1 to TRBJ2-5, with TRBD1 identical over 9 bases. Germline lookup yields CDR1 SQVTM and CDR2 ANQGSEA. V trimming: 1 base; J trimming: 2 bases; junction bases outside the gene matches: 8. CDR3 length: 16 amino acids. As DNA, the CDR3 is TGCAGCGTTGAAGGGGGGACAGGGCGGGTACAAGAGACCCAGTACTTC. It specifies CSVEGGTGRVQETQYF.

This chain joins TRBV5-4 and TRBJ2-2; no clear D gene. Trimming cost V 0 bases and J 3 bases, with 6 bases left between them. The CDR3 length is 14 residues. Germline V gives CDR1 SGHNT, CDR2 YYREEE (reference sequence). The CDR3 DNA reads TGTGCCAGCAGCTTGGGAGAACACACCGGGGAGCTGTTTTTT. As protein: CASSLGEHTGELFF.

V gene TRBV10-3 combines with J gene TRBJ2-1, with 9 bases lining up with TRBD2. With 3 bases clipped from V and 8 bases from J, the junction kept 11 bases outside the gene matches. The CDR3 is 16 amino acids. In germline, CDR1 is ENHRY, CDR2 SYGVKD. This CDR3 reads CAISEGLAGLGDEQFF. The CDR3 DNA reads TGTGCCATCAGTGAAGGGCTAGCGGGATTAGGGGATGAGCAGTTCTTC.